This entry is about one T cell receptor beta chain. This entry is derived from a study of blood T cell repertoires in COVID-19. Germline V lookup: CDR1 SEHNR, CDR2 FQNEAQ (reference sequence). V lost 1 base, J lost 2 bases, and 12 bases lay in between. This CDR3 spans 16 amino acids. Clones were read by immunoSEQ multiplex PCR, and TCRdb kept only the in-frame ones, dropping some. The top ten clones hold over 4.5% of a sample with under 450,000 clones, under 85% of them seen once. What was sequenced was PBMCs or T cells enriched from blood (not recorded which). This receptor was identified in a woman aged 45-65 years who had recovered from COVID-19. V gene TRBV7-9 combines with J gene TRBJ1-5; D may be TRBD1 (5 bases). CDR3 protein: CASSLVSGRGNQPQHF. The CDR3 nucleotides are TGTGCCAGCAGCTTAGTTTCCGGCAGGGGCAATCAGCCCCAGCATTTT.